This is a list of T cell receptor beta chains from one sample in a study of beta chain features in type 1 diabetes. Sequencing was performed with immunoSEQ multiplex PCR; in TCRdb, only in-frame clones are kept and a portion is missing. Found here are around 280,000 clones, 15% of them singletons; the top ten hold about 0.014%. The sequencing sample was made of naive CD4+ T cells from blood. Receptors were obtained from a man aged 18 to 30 with type 1 diabetes. Both conserved end residues are part of each CDR3. The D gene is left open where the match is weak. A clone size is listed for some rows: how often the clone was seen (once, few, many), or a class if it is expanded.

j_call clone_size v_call d_call cdr3_nt cdr3_aa
TRBJ2-7 . TRBV4-3 . TGCGCCAGCAGCCAAGAGAGGGCGAGGGTCTCCTACGAGCAGTACTTC CASSQERARVSYEQYF
TRBJ2-1 . TRBV7-2 TRBD2 TGTGCCAGCAGCTTGACCGGGACTAGCGGCAATGAGCAGTTCTTC CASSLTGTSGNEQFF
TRBJ2-5 few TRBV7-6 TRBD1 TGTGCCAGCAGCCCGAGGCGAATAAGGACAGGGGGCTCAGAGACCCAGTACTTC CASSPRRIRTGGSETQYF
TRBJ2-5 . TRBV7-2 . TGTGCCAGCAGCCGTCTGAGGGAGACCCAGTACTTC CASSRLRETQYF
TRBJ2-5 few TRBV5-6 TRBD1 TGTGCCAGCACCCTACAGGGGGCAAACAGAGAGACCCAGTACTTC CASTLQGANRETQYF
TRBJ2-2 . TRBV4-1 . TGCGCCAGCAGCCGCCTACTAGAGACCGGGGAGCTGTTTTTT CASSRLLETGELFF
TRBJ1-1 . TRBV6-1 . TGTGCCAGCAGTGCCATGCGGGCCGGTGGCACTGAAGCTTTCTTT CASSAMRAGGTEAFF
TRBJ2-7 few TRBV5-6 . TGTGCCAGCAGCTCCCTCTACGAGCAGTACTTC CASSSLYEQYF
TRBJ1-4 . TRBV30 TRBD1 TGTGCCTGGAGTGGCGGGACAGGGAGAATGGCAACTAATGAAAAACTGTTTTTT CAWSGGTGRMATNEKLFF
TRBJ2-7 few TRBV7-2 TRBD2 TGTGCCAGCAGCAAGAGGGGATCTAGCGGCTCCTACGAGCAGTACTTC CASSKRGSSGSYEQYF
TRBJ2-7 few TRBV28 TRBD1 TGTGCCAGCAGTATGGGACAGGGTTCCGAGCAGTACTTC CASSMGQGSEQYF
TRBJ2-7 . TRBV28 . TGTGCCACCGAACTGGACAATACCTACGAGCAGTACTTC CATELDNTYEQYF
TRBJ1-6 . TRBV7-2 TRBD1 TGTGCCAGCAGCTCAGCGCACAGGGGGCATTCACCCCTCCACTTT CASSSAHRGHSPLHF
TRBJ2-7 few TRBV30 . TGTGCCTGGAGTGTATTTCAGGGCTACGAGCAGTACTTC CAWSVFQGYEQYF
TRBJ1-5 . TRBV7-9 TRBD1 TGTGCCAGCAGCCCAGGTTCCGGGACAGGATATAGCAATCAGCCCCAGCATTTT CASSPGSGTGYSNQPQHF
TRBJ1-5 few TRBV27 . TGTGCCAGCAGTTTAGTTTCGGAGGATCCCCAGCATTTT CASSLVSEDPQHF
TRBJ2-5 few TRBV5-1 TRBD2 TGCGCCAGCAGCCCGGCGGGGGGGCCAGAGACCCAGTACTTC CASSPAGGPETQYF
TRBJ1-6 . TRBV4-2 . TGTGCCAGCAGCCAAGACCTCCCCGCCTGGAGTAATTCACCCCTCCACTTT CASSQDLPAWSNSPLHF
TRBJ2-1 . TRBV7-9 . TGTGCCAGCAGCTTAGGACAGGTGTACAATGAGCAGTTCTTC CASSLGQVYNEQFF
TRBJ2-1 few TRBV4-1 . TGCGCCAGCAGCCGAGAGGGAACGGGGAATGAGCAGTTCTTC CASSREGTGNEQFF
TRBJ2-3 few TRBV30 TRBD2 TGTGCCTGGACCCGAGCGGGGGGCGGCACAGATACGCAGTATTTT CAWTRAGGGTDTQYF
TRBJ2-1 few TRBV10-3 . TGTGCCATCAGACCTCCGGGACTGCGTTCCCATGAGCAGTTCTTC CAIRPPGLRSHEQFF
TRBJ1-5 few TRBV30 . TGTGCCTGGAGTGGAGTGCAGGGGAATCAGCCCCAGCATTTT CAWSGVQGNQPQHF
TRBJ2-7 . TRBV7-2 . TGTGCCAGCAGCCGAGCGCCCGACAGGCCCTACGAGCAGTACTTC CASSRAPDRPYEQYF
TRBJ1-5 . TRBV7-9 . TGTGCCAGCAGCTCACAGGGATTTCGGAATCAGCCCCAGCATTTT CASSSQGFRNQPQHF
TRBJ1-1 . TRBV29-1 . TGCAGCGTTGCCCGGGAGTTGAACACTGAAGCTTTCTTT CSVARELNTEAFF
TRBJ2-5 few TRBV7-2 TRBD2 TGTGCCAGCAGCTTTCTAGCGGGGGGGCCGTGGGAGACCCAGTACTTC CASSFLAGGPWETQYF
TRBJ2-5 few TRBV29-1 . TGCAGCGTTGCTGGAGGGTTTGAGACCCAGTACTTC CSVAGGFETQYF